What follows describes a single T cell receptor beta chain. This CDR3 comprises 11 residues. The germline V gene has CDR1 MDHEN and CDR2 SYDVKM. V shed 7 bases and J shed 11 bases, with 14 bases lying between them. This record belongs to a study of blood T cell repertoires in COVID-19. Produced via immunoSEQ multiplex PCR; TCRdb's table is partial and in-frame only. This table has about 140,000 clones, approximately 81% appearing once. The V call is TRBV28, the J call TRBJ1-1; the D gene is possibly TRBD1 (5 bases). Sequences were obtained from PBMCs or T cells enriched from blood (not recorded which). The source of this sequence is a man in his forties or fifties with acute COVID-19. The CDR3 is CASTASGRAFF. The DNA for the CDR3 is TGTGCCAGCACCGCCTCAGGGCGGGCTTTCTTT.